Each of the 7 T cell receptor beta chains below was sequenced from the same sample in a study of cytomegalovirus exposure and HLA in healthy donors. PCR amplification relied on 60 Vbeta primers (plus 13 Jbeta primers). Measured with immunoSEQ multiplex PCR; TCRdb has only the in-frame clones, and not every one. The sample yields 210,000 or so clones, roughly 83% seen once. Sequencing was carried out using PBMCs. These receptors were obtained from a boy aged 2 to 9 in good health and CMV-seronegative.

The chain combines TRBV5-1 with TRBJ2-1; D is undetermined. The CDR3 has 14 amino acids. Trimming left V 0 bases short and J 6 bases short, with 10 bases between. Germline CDR1 SGHRS, CDR2 YFSETQ. The CDR3 reads CASSLEAASNEQFF. DNA of the CDR3: TGCGCCAGCAGCTTGGAGGCGGCCTCCAATGAGCAGTTCTTC.

The chain has TRBV7-9 and TRBJ2-7; TRBD2 might be the D (5 bases). CDR1 and CDR2 (germline): SEHNR, FQNEAQ (reference sequence). The length of the CDR3 is 15 residues. V was clipped by 6 bases and J by 1 base, with 16 bases between them. DNA for the CDR3: TGTGCCAGCAGGGGCGGGCGAGGCCTTTCCTACGAGCAGTACTTC. Translating gives CASRGGRGLSYEQYF.

The chain uses TRBV5-6 and TRBJ1-2; a possible D gene is TRBD1 (5 bases). The CDR3 contains 13 residues. Germline assignment: CDR1 SGHDT and CDR2 YYEEEE. V was shortened by 5 bases and J by 8 bases, with 16 bases between the two germline ends. CDR3 region: CASRGEGILGYTF. The CDR3 DNA sequence: TGTGCCAGCAGAGGGGAGGGAATATTGGGCTACACCTTC.

The gene calls are TRBV19 and TRBJ1-5; 9 bases align to TRBD1. The CDR3 spans 18 residues. Trimming at V came to 4 bases and at J to 0 bases, leaving 10 bases not matched to a gene. CDR1 and CDR2 (germline): LNHDA, SQIVND (reference sequence). The CDR3 here is CASSTGQGGWGSNQPQHF. The CDR3 DNA follows: TGTGCCAGTAGTACGGGACAGGGAGGTTGGGGTAGCAATCAGCCCCAGCATTTT.

V usage is TRBV11-2 and J usage is TRBJ2-7; 11 bases align to TRBD2. This CDR3 spans 15 amino acids. Germline trimming cut 5 bases from V and 3 bases from J; bases unmatched to any gene: 6. Germline V gives CDR1 SGHAT, CDR2 FQNNGV. The CDR3 protein is CASSPTSGRNYEQYF. CDR3 DNA sequence: TGTGCCAGCAGCCCCACTAGCGGGAGAAACTACGAGCAGTACTTC.

The chain joins TRBV4-2 to TRBJ2-3, with TRBD2 identical over 11 bases. CDR1 LGHNA and CDR2 YNFKEQ come from the germline V gene. The CDR3 spans 18 residues. After removal of 3 bases from V and 2 bases from J, the junction contained 10 bases not matched to a gene. The CDR3: CASSHNPTSGGPTDTQYF. The CDR3 region has the DNA TGTGCCAGCAGCCACAACCCTACTAGCGGGGGTCCCACAGATACGCAGTATTTT.

This clone was found a few times. The chain couples TRBV2 to TRBJ2-2; 8 bases fit TRBD1. J lost 6 bases, V lost 9 bases, and 3 bases had no gene match. This CDR3 has 12 amino acids. Germline assignment: CDR1 SNHLY and CDR2 FYNNEI. CDR3 sequence reads: CASETGAGELFF. CDR3 in DNA: TGTGCCAGTGAGACAGGGGCCGGGGAGCTGTTTTTT.